This T cell receptor (beta chain) was sequenced during a study of chemoradiotherapy in HPV16-positive cancers. The protocol was immunoSEQ multiplex PCR, while the TCRdb copy is restricted to in-frame clones and leaves out a portion. In the table there are about 2,000 clones, approximately 78% of which are singletons. V shed 8 bases and J shed 0 bases, with 14 bases lying between them. The germline gives CDR1 MDHEN, CDR2 SYDVKM. CDR3 length equals 14 residues. This TCR came from a human donor with HPV-associated anogenital cancer. The specimen comprised tumor tissue, sampled from a patient who underwent chemoradiotherapy. This chain connects TRBV28 to TRBJ2-7; no definite D call. Here the CDR3 reads CASLDRSISYEQYF. The DNA for the CDR3 is TGTGCCAGCCTGGATCGTTCTATCTCCTACGAGCAGTACTTC.